This entry lists 15 T cell receptor beta chains sequenced from one sample in a study of T-cell memory formation after mild COVID-19. TCRdb reprocessed the 5' RACE reads with MiXCR, giving one entry per CDR3 protein. Among around 200,000 distinct CDR3 sequences listed, less than 20% were seen once. Sequencing input: PBMCs or a T cell subset sorted from them (not recorded which). All receptors derive from a man younger than 35 who had mild COVID-19 (a few samples of this study predate the infection). Cell type and time point are not known.

The table lists this clonotype with a few counts. This chain joins TRBV5-1 and TRBJ2-5; a weak D match, TRBD2 (7 bases). The CDR3 contains 16 residues. Germline-derived CDR1 and CDR2 are SGHRS and YFSETQ. V lost 1 base and J 5 bases, leaving 18 bases between the germline ends. The CDR3 DNA is TGCGCCAGCAGCTTGTCTTGGGGGGGCCAGTACGAGACCCAGTACTTC. It specifies CASSLSWGGQYETQYF. Full variable domain (outside the CDR3, taken from reference TRBV5-1 and TRBJ2-5): KAGVTQTPRYLIKTRGQQVTLSCSPISGHRSVSWYQQTPGQGLQFLFEYFSETQRNKGNFPGRFSGRQFSNSRSEMNVSTLELGDSALYLCASSLSWGGQYETQYFGPGTRLLVL.

This clonotype was seen only a few times. V usage is TRBV4-1 and J usage is TRBJ2-7; 10 bases line up with TRBD2. V shed 4 bases and J 10 bases; nucleotides not matched to a gene: 7. Germline V lookup: CDR1 MGHRA, CDR2 YSYEKL. The CDR3 runs 13 residues. Here the CDR3 reads CASSLGTSDFQYF. As DNA, the CDR3 is TGCGCCAGCAGCCTGGGGACTAGCGACTTCCAGTACTTC.

V is TRBV27 and J is TRBJ2-1; D may be TRBD1 (5 bases). CDR1 and CDR2 (germline): MNHEY, SMNVEV (reference sequence). Trimming cost V 6 bases and J 9 bases, with 9 bases left between them. This CDR3 is built from 11 residues. The CDR3 sequence: CASRQGIEQFF. The CDR3, as DNA: TGTGCCAGCAGGCAGGGTATTGAGCAGTTCTTC.

This clonotype was seen more than once but under ten times. V and J are TRBV7-9 and TRBJ1-1; no clear D gene. The V end was cut by 5 bases, the J end by 1 base, with 11 bases between. Germline CDR1 is SEHNR and CDR2 is FQNEAQ (reference sequence). The CDR3 contains 14 residues. The CDR3 is CASSTGRRNTEAFF. For the CDR3, the DNA is TGTGCCAGCAGCACCGGACGGAGGAACACTGAAGCTTTCTTT.

This clonotype was counted only a few times. The V and J genes are TRBV27 and TRBJ2-5, with D possibly TRBD1 on 5 matching bases. Germline V gene data show CDR1 as MNHEY and CDR2 as SMNVEV (reference sequence). The CDR3 covers 13 residues. V dropped 4 bases and J dropped 2 bases, with 8 bases sitting between them. The CDR3 DNA is TGTGCCAGCAGTTCCCGACAGCAAGAGACCCAGTACTTC. The encoded protein is CASSSRQQETQYF.

This clonotype has more than one count but fewer than ten. This chain joins TRBV6-5 and TRBJ2-1, with 12 bases aligning to TRBD2. Germline V gene lookup returns CDR1 MNHEY and CDR2 SVGAGI. Losses at the gene ends were 5 bases for V and 7 bases for J; bases not matched to a gene: 6. There are 15 residues in the CDR3. The CDR3: CASSPGLAGGNEQFF. The CDR3 coding sequence is TGTGCCAGCAGTCCCGGGCTAGCGGGGGGGAATGAGCAGTTCTTC.

This clonotype has a single count. The gene calls are TRBV4-3 and TRBJ1-5, with D hard to call. Looked up from germline, CDR1 is LGHNA and CDR2 is YSLEER. Between the trimmed V and J ends, which lost 5 bases and 3 bases, there was a span of 11 bases. The CDR3 is made up of 14 amino acids. CDR3 loop: CASSVDAYNQPQHF. The CDR3 DNA sequence: TGCGCCAGCAGCGTAGACGCATACAATCAGCCCCAGCATTTT.

There are a few counts of this clonotype. The gene calls are TRBV24-1 and TRBJ2-1; 10 bases line up with TRBD2. After removal of 3 bases from V and 6 bases from J, the junction contained 1 base not matched to a gene. The CDR3 spans 14 residues. Germline V gene sequence: CDR1 KGHDR, CDR2 SFDVKD. The chain's CDR3 is CATSDASGGNEQFF. As DNA, the CDR3 is TGTGCCACCAGTGATGCTAGCGGGGGCAATGAGCAGTTCTTC.

This clonotype was observed many times. This rearrangement joins TRBV2 to TRBJ2-1, with 11 bases matching TRBD2. J lost 7 bases, V lost 4 bases, and 3 bases had no gene match. This CDR3 spans 14 amino acids. Germline V gene lookup returns CDR1 SNHLY and CDR2 FYNNEI. The CDR3 here is CASSVAGGQNEQFF. The CDR3 nucleotides are TGTGCCAGCAGTGTAGCGGGGGGGCAAAATGAGCAGTTCTTC.

This clonotype was seen a handful of times. The chain joins TRBV4-1 to TRBJ1-1, with D possibly matching TRBD1 (5 bases). The germline V gene has CDR1 MGHRA and CDR2 YSYEKL. The CDR3 length is 14 residues. Trimming pared 1 base from V and 5 bases from J, leaving 11 bases between. The CDR3 DNA reads as TGCGCCAGCAGCCAAGCCTGGGGCCCAACTGAAGCTTTCTTT. Protein: CASSQAWGPTEAFF.

This clonotype has more than one count but fewer than ten. The chain links TRBV12-3 or TRBV12-4 to TRBJ2-5; D not certain. The CDR3 is 14 amino acids. V was trimmed by 6 bases and J by 2 bases, leaving 13 bases between them. This chain's CDR3 is CASSQTPAQETQYF. DNA of the CDR3: TGTGCCAGCAGCCAGACCCCTGCACAAGAGACCCAGTACTTC.

This clonotype was detected ten times or more. The rearrangement joins TRBV6-2 or TRBV6-3 to TRBJ2-2; D gene uncertain. Trimming removed 7 bases at V and 0 bases at J, with 6 bases between. Germline assignment: CDR1 MNHEY and CDR2 SVGEGT. The length of the CDR3 is 13 residues. CDR3: CASNHPNTGELFF. DNA of the CDR3: TGTGCCAGCAACCACCCGAACACCGGGGAGCTGTTTTTT.

The V call is TRBV7-8, the J call TRBJ2-6, with TRBD1 as a possible D gene (6 bases). The length of the CDR3 is 14 residues. The V and J ends lost 5 bases and 5 bases respectively, with 10 bases between them. Germline V lookup: CDR1 SGHVS, CDR2 FQNEAQ. CDR3 sequence reads: CASSGGGWANVLTF. The CDR3 DNA sequence: TGTGCCAGCAGCGGTGGGGGCTGGGCCAACGTCCTGACTTTC.

As for this clonotype: This may arise from a read error, as a much more abundant clone is one base away. The genes are TRBV10-3 and TRBJ2-1; the match to TRBD2 covers 9 bases. This CDR3 has 15 residues. Germline V gene data show CDR1 as ENHRY and CDR2 as SYGVKD. CDR3 DNA sequence: TGTGCCATCAAGGGGAAGACTAGCGGCTACACTGAGCAGTTCTTC. Translating gives CAIKGKTSGYTEQFF.

The rearrangement joins TRBV30 to TRBJ1-2; D remains ambiguous. Trimming stripped 5 bases from V and 5 bases from J, with 12 bases between. Germline CDR1 reads GTSNPN; CDR2 reads SVGIG (reference sequence). The CDR3 loop spans 12 amino acids. The CDR3 protein is CAWAKDRYGYTF. The CDR3 DNA follows: TGTGCCTGGGCCAAGGACCGGTATGGCTACACCTTC.